A single sample is the source of the 27 T cell receptor beta chains below, sequenced in a study of human T cells and chemical hapten exposure. The time point here: patch test 1, 2 weeks after DPC sensitization. Sample treatment: therapeutic diphenylcyclopropenone sensitization with weekly scalp DPC. Via MiXCR, TCRdb re-called the RACE reads, giving one row per CDR3 protein. Of about 360,000 distinct CDR3 sequences listed, under 8% are singletons. Sample: whole blood, taken in connection with sensitization to the hapten diphenylcyclopropenone (DPC). These receptors originate from a woman in her late teens or twenties with alopecia areata. Some clones in this sample may be carry-over from other donors' samples.

This chain uses TRBV13 with TRBJ1-2; a possible D gene is TRBD1 (6 bases). The CDR3 contains 13 residues. V gave up 5 bases and J gave up 8 bases, with 15 bases separating them. Germline values: CDR1 PRHDT, CDR2 FYEKMQ (reference sequence). DNA of the CDR3: TGTGCCAGCAGCGGTACAGGGAGCCGGGGCTACACCTTC. This sequence encodes CASSGTGSRGYTF.

This clonotype has a handful of counts. V usage is TRBV13 and J usage is TRBJ1-2, with a possible D match to TRBD1 (5 bases). The CDR3 runs 13 residues. Germline V CDR1 and CDR2: PRHDT, FYEKMQ (reference sequence). The germline V and J ends were trimmed by 3 bases and 4 bases, with 9 bases remaining between them. The CDR3, as DNA: TGTGCCAGCAGCTTTAGGGGTAGCTATGGCTACACCTTC. It translates to CASSFRGSYGYTF.

This clonotype has a handful of counts. V gene TRBV27 combines with J gene TRBJ1-1, with a tentative D call TRBD1 (5 bases). V lost 8 bases to trimming and J lost 0 bases, with 25 bases between them. This CDR3 region has 18 residues. The germline V gene has CDR1 MNHEY and CDR2 SMNVEV (reference sequence). CDR3 in DNA: TGTGCCAGCTACGTAGGAAGGAGGGGCCTGAAAGTGAACACTGAAGCTTTCTTT. This encodes CASYVGRRGLKVNTEAFF.

The CDR3 protein is CSAPQVVNYGYTF. As DNA, the CDR3 is TGCAGTGCCCCCCAAGTAGTTAACTATGGCTACACCTTC. This rearrangement joins TRBV20-1 to TRBJ1-2, with D unresolved. Trimming removed 6 bases at V and 1 base at J, with 12 bases between. The CDR3 length is 13 residues. The germline V gene encodes CDR1 DFQATT and CDR2 SNEGSKA (reference sequence).

This clonotype was recorded at least ten times. The chain joins TRBV3-1 to TRBJ2-7, with D unresolved. The CDR3 runs to 11 residues. Trimming left V 5 bases short and J 4 bases short, with 6 bases between. Germline CDR1 LGHDT, CDR2 YNNKEL (reference sequence). CDR3 amino acids: CASSENYEQYF. DNA for the CDR3: TGTGCCAGCAGCGAAAATTACGAGCAGTACTTC.

The V call is TRBV12-3 or TRBV12-4, the J call TRBJ2-7; 15 nucleotides align to TRBD2. V was clipped by 3 bases and J by 6 bases; unmatched bases: 6. This CDR3 has 16 residues. CDR3 nucleotide sequence: TGTGCCAGCAGTTTCGGACTAGCGGGGGGGCAAAGCGAGCAGTACTTC. It codes for CASSFGLAGGQSEQYF.

To note about this clonotype: An end of the junction differs from the germline gene, which may be a read error. The CDR3 DNA reads TGTGCCAGCAGCCCGCCGGGAGGGGGGGCCAGAAACATTCAGTACTTC. Translated: CASSPPGGGARNIQYF. The chain carries TRBV3-1 and TRBJ2-4; 8 nucleotides match TRBD2. The CDR3 sequence is 16 residues long. Germline V gives CDR1 LGHDT, CDR2 YNNKEL (reference sequence).

This clonotype was found a few times. CDR3 loop: CASSPGNYNSPLHF. CDR3 coding DNA: TGTGCCAGCAGCCCAGGGAATTATAATTCACCCCTCCACTTT. The rearrangement joins TRBV14 to TRBJ1-6, with D possibly matching TRBD1 (5 bases). CDR3 length equals 14 residues. Germline CDR1 reads SGHDN; CDR2 reads FVKESK. Trimming stripped 4 bases from V and 4 bases from J, with 8 bases between.

V gene TRBV3-1 combines with J gene TRBJ2-3, with 7 bases aligning to TRBD2. Trimming cost V 2 bases and J 2 bases; bases outside gene matches: 7. Germline V CDR1 and CDR2: LGHDT, YNNKEL (reference sequence). This CDR3 comprises 16 residues. The CDR3 loop reads CASSQTAGVFTDTQYF. CDR3 DNA sequence: TGTGCCAGCAGCCAAACGGCGGGGGTTTTCACAGATACGCAGTATTTT.

The chain is built from TRBV4-3 and TRBJ1-2; D gene uncertain. V shed 0 bases and J shed 4 bases, with 12 bases lying between them. The V gene's germline CDR1 is LGHNA and CDR2 YSLEER. CDR3 length: 15 amino acids. CDR3 coding DNA: TGCGCCAGCAGCCAAGATCTAGGGCAAAGCTATGGCTACACCTTC. It codes for CASSQDLGQSYGYTF.

This clonotype was counted a few times. The chain couples TRBV5-4 to TRBJ2-3; possibly TRBD1 for D (5 bases). Germline V gene sequence: CDR1 SGHNT, CDR2 YYREEE (reference sequence). V lost 4 bases and J lost 2, with 11 bases in between. The CDR3 loop spans 14 amino acids. In nucleotides, the CDR3 is TGTGCCAGCAGCCTGGACACGAACACAGATACGCAGTATTTT. It is translated as CASSLDTNTDTQYF.

There are a few counts of this clonotype. The genes are TRBV12-3 or TRBV12-4 and TRBJ2-3; 7 positions agree with TRBD2. Trimming at V came to 7 bases and at J to 0 bases, leaving 7 bases not matched to a gene. This CDR3 region has 15 residues. CDR3: CASTVKRGSTDTQYF. DNA for the CDR3: TGTGCCAGCACCGTGAAGCGGGGTAGCACAGATACGCAGTATTTT.

This clonotype showed up just a few times. This chain uses TRBV4-2 with TRBJ2-1; D remains ambiguous. Germline CDR1 reads LGHNA; CDR2 reads YNFKEQ. This CDR3 contains 14 residues. V was trimmed by 1 base and J by 5 bases, leaving 9 bases between them. CDR3 coding DNA: TGTGCCAGCAGCCAAGGAGGTTTCGACAATGAGCAGTTCTTC. Its translation: CASSQGGFDNEQFF.

This clonotype was seen a handful of times. The chain combines TRBV29-1 with TRBJ2-1; possibly TRBD1 or TRBD2 for D (5 bases each). CDR3 length: 12 amino acids. V lost 7 bases and J 7 bases, leaving 14 bases between the germline ends. CDR1 is SQVTM, CDR2 ANQGSEA, per germline. The CDR3 DNA is TGCAGCGCCGAGGGGTCGGGGAATGAGCAGTTCTTC. Protein product: CSAEGSGNEQFF.

This clonotype was counted only a few times. The chain employs TRBV12-3 or TRBV12-4 and TRBJ2-1; D could derive from TRBD1 or TRBD2 (6 bases each). Trimming removed 8 bases at V and 0 bases at J, with 26 bases between. The CDR3 totals 19 residues. The CDR3 nucleotides are TGTGCCAGCTCCGGGAGCACAGGGAAACCAATACTCTCCTACAATGAGCAGTTCTTC. Translating it yields CASSGSTGKPILSYNEQFF.

This sequence joins TRBV20-1 and TRBJ1-4; 9 bases align to TRBD1. CDR3 size: 13 residues. J was trimmed by 7 bases and V by 4 bases; bases with no gene match: 4. CDR1 is DFQATT, CDR2 SNEGSKA, per germline (reference sequence). CDR3 sequence: CSAKGQGLEKLFF. CDR3 nucleotide sequence: TGCAGTGCTAAGGGACAGGGTCTTGAAAAACTGTTTTTT.

The chain joins TRBV5-4 to TRBJ2-1, with 10 nucleotides matching TRBD2. The length of the CDR3 is 15 residues. V was clipped by 4 bases and J by 4 bases; unmatched bases: 5. The germline CDR1 and CDR2 sequences are SGHNT and YYREEE (reference sequence). CDR3 DNA sequence: TGTGCCAGCAGCCGAACTAGCGGGACTTACAATGAGCAGTTCTTC. Amino acids: CASSRTSGTYNEQFF.

This clonotype was seen a handful of times. CDR3: CSVEDHGRKGYGYTF. The CDR3 region has the DNA TGCAGCGTTGAAGATCATGGACGTAAGGGCTATGGCTACACCTTC. This sequence joins TRBV29-1 and TRBJ1-2, with no clear D. Trimming left V 0 bases short and J 4 bases short, with 15 bases between. This CDR3 spans 15 amino acids. Germline V lookup: CDR1 SQVTM, CDR2 ANQGSEA.

This clonotype has just a few counts. The chain carries TRBV6-2 or TRBV6-3 and TRBJ2-3; 7 bases align to TRBD2. Germline V gene sequence: CDR1 MNHEY, CDR2 SVGEGT. The CDR3 has 16 amino acids. With 2 bases clipped from V and 0 bases from J, the junction kept 5 bases outside the gene matches. DNA for the CDR3: TGTGCCAGCAGTTACGCCGCGGGAGATAGCACAGATACGCAGTATTTT. Translated: CASSYAAGDSTDTQYF.

This clonotype came up many times. The rearrangement joins TRBV4-1 to TRBJ2-7, with no clear D. Germline assignment: CDR1 MGHRA and CDR2 YSYEKL. V was pared by 0 bases and J by 3 bases, with 6 bases between. This CDR3 has 13 amino acids. This CDR3 is CASSQDKSYEQYF. CDR3 coding DNA: TGCGCCAGCAGCCAAGATAAGAGCTACGAGCAGTACTTC.

The sample holds a few counts of this clonotype. The chain combines TRBV5-5 with TRBJ1-1, with unresolved D. The V gene's germline CDR1 is SGHKS and CDR2 YYEKEE (reference sequence). Trimming took 1 base from V and 0 from J, leaving 7 bases between them. The CDR3 is 14 residues long. CDR3 DNA sequence: TGTGCCAGCAGCTTGAGAGTGATGAACACTGAAGCTTTCTTT. This sequence encodes CASSLRVMNTEAFF.

In this sample, this clonotype turned up many times. CDR3 DNA sequence: TGTGCCACCAGCAGAGACAGCACAAATCAGCCCCAGCATTTT. This codes for CATSRDSTNQPQHF. The chain combines TRBV15 with TRBJ1-5; D gene ambiguous. From germline, CDR1 is LNHNV and CDR2 YYDKDF (reference sequence). The CDR3 is made up of 14 amino acids. Trimming stripped 0 bases from V and 4 bases from J, with 7 bases between.

The chain joins TRBV12-3 or TRBV12-4 to TRBJ1-5; no reliable D call. V was pared by 6 bases and J by 6 bases, with 9 bases between. The CDR3 is 12 amino acids. CDR3 sequence: CASREGGQPQHF. The CDR3 DNA reads as TGTGCCAGCAGGGAGGGTGGTCAGCCCCAGCATTTT.

The sample holds a few counts of this clonotype. This chain connects TRBV6-2 or TRBV6-3 to TRBJ1-1, with TRBD1 matching 9 bases. Germline CDR1 is MNHEY and CDR2 is SVGEGT. This CDR3 comprises 17 residues. Germline trimming cut 2 bases from V and 1 base from J; bases unmatched to any gene: 8. CDR3 sequence: CASSYEDRGSGNTEAFF. The CDR3 coding sequence is TGTGCCAGCAGTTACGAGGACAGGGGAAGTGGGAACACTGAAGCTTTCTTT.

This chain joins TRBV27 and TRBJ2-7, with TRBD2 identical over 11 bases. Germline CDR1 and CDR2: MNHEY and SMNVEV (reference sequence). The CDR3 sequence is 16 residues long. With V trimmed by 3 bases and J by 2 bases, 6 bases remained unmatched. The CDR3 region has the DNA TGTGCCAGCAGTTTGAAACTAGCGGGGGCCGCCTACGAGCAGTACTTC. This encodes CASSLKLAGAAYEQYF.

This clonotype appeared a few times. The V gene is TRBV6-6, the J gene TRBJ2-7; 7 bases fit TRBD2. In germline, CDR1 is MNHNY, CDR2 SVGAGI (reference sequence). The CDR3 is made up of 14 amino acids. Trimming removed 6 bases from V and 5 bases from J; junction bases left unmatched: 10. CDR3 protein: CASRLAAGGNEQYF. In DNA form, the CDR3 reads TGTGCCAGCAGGCTAGCGGCGGGCGGGAACGAGCAGTACTTC.

This clonotype was observed many times. The rearrangement links TRBV7-2 to TRBJ2-3, with D possibly matching TRBD2 (5 bases). The CDR3 is made up of 13 amino acids. The germline gives CDR1 SGHTA, CDR2 FQGNSA. V was cut by 3 bases and J by 4 bases, with 8 bases left in between. The CDR3 coding sequence is TGTGCCAGCAGCTTTACTAGACCAGATACGCAGTATTTT. Protein product: CASSFTRPDTQYF.